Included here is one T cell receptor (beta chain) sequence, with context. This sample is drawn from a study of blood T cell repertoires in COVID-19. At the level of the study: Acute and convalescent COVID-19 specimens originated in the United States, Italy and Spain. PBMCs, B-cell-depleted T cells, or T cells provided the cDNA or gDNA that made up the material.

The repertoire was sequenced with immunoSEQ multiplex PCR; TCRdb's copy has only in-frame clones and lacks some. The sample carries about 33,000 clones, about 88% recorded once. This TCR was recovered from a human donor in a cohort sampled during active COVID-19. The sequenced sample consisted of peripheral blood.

The CDR3 nucleotides are TGTGCCAGCAGCTTATCCCCAGTTAACACTGAAGCTTTCTTT. It specifies CASSLSPVNTEAFF. This chain links TRBV7-3 with TRBJ1-1; D not certain. The CDR3 totals 14 residues. Germline CDR1 reads SGHTA; CDR2 reads FQGTGA. Trimming removed 2 bases from V and 2 bases from J, with 9 bases in between.